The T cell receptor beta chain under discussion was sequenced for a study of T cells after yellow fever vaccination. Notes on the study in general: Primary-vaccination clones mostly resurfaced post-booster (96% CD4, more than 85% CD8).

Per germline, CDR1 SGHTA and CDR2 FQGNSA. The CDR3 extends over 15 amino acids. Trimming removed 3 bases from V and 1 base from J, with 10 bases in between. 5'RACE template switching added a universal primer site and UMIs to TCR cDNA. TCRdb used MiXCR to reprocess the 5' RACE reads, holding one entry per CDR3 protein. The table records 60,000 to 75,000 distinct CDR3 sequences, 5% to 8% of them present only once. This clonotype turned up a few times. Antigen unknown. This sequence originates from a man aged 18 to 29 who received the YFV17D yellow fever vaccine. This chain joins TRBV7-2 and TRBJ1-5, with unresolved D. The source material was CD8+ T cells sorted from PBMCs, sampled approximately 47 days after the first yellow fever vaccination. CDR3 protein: CASSLAPLSNQPQHF. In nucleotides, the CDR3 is TGTGCCAGCAGCTTGGCACCATTAAGCAATCAGCCCCAGCATTTT.